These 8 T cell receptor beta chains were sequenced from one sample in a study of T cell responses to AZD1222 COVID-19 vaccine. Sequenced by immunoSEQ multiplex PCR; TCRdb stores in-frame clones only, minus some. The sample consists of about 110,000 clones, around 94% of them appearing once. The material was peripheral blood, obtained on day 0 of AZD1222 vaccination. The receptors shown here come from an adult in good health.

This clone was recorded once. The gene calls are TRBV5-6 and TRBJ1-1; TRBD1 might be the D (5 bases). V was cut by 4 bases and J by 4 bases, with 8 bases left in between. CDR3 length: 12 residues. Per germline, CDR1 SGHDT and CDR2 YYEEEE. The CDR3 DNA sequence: TGTGCCAGCAGCCCCCAGGGCACTGAAGCTTTCTTT. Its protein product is CASSPQGTEAFF.

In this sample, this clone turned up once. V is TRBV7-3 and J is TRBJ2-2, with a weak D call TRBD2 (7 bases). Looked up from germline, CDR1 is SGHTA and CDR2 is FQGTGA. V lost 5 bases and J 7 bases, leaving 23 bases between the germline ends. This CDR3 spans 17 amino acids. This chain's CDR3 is CASSPRGGPGVGGELFF. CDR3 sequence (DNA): TGTGCCAGCAGCCCCCGCGGGGGCCCCGGGGTGGGCGGGGAGCTGTTTTTT.

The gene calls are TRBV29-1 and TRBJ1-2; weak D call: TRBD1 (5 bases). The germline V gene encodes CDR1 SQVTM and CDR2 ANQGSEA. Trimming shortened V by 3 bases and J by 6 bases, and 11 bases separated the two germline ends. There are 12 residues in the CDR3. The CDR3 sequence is CSVDAAGNGYTF. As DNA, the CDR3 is TGCAGCGTTGATGCGGCAGGGAATGGCTACACCTTC.

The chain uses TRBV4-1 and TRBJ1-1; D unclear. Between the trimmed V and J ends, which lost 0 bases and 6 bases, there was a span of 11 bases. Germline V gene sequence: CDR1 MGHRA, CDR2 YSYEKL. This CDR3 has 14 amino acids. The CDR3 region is CASSQDPRSPEAFF. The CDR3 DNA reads TGCGCCAGCAGCCAAGATCCCAGGAGCCCTGAAGCTTTCTTT.

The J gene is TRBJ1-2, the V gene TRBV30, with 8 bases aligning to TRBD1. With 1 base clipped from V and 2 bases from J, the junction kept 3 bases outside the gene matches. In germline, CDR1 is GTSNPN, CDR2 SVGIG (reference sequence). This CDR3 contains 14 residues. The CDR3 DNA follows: TGTGCCTGGAGTGCCGGACAGGGAAACTATGGCTACACCTTC. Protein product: CAWSAGQGNYGYTF.

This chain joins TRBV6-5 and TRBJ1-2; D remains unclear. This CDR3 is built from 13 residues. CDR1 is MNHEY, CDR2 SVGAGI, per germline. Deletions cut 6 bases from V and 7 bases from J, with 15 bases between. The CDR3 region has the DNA TGTGCCAGCAGCCCGGTAGTGGACTTTGGCTACACCTTC. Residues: CASSPVVDFGYTF.

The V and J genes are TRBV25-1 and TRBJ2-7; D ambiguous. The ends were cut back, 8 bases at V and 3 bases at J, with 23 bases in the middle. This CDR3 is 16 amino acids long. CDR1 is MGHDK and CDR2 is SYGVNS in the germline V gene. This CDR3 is CASRANVQLLGYEQYF. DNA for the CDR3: TGTGCCAGCCGAGCCAACGTCCAGCTGTTGGGCTACGAGCAGTACTTC.

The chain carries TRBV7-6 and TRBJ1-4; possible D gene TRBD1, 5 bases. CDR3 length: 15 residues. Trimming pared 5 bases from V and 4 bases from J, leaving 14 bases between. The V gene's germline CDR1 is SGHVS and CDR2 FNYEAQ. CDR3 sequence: CASSTRRTNNEKLFF. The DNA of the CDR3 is TGTGCCAGCAGCACAAGGCGGACAAATAATGAAAAACTGTTTTTT.